This T cell receptor (beta chain) was captured in a study of T cell repertoires in cytomegalovirus infection. Study-wide points: Dominating the ex vivo response were HLA-C-restricted CMV-specific TCR beta clonotypes. The cumulative frequency of public TCR beta families distinguished individuals who carried CMV together with the relevant HLA.

About this clonotype: What it binds is not known.

The V segment lost 6 bases and the J segment 4 bases; nucleotides outside the gene matches: 17. CDR1 is MNHEY and CDR2 is SVGEGT in the germline V gene. This CDR3 is built from 17 residues. MiXCR, run by TCRdb on the reads, gives a single entry per CDR3 protein. This table has approximately 400,000 distinct CDR3 sequences, about a third appearing once. The chain links TRBV6-2 or TRBV6-3 to TRBJ2-5; TRBD2 aligns across 7 bases. This receptor was identified in a human donor in good health (CMV status not recorded). Some clones in this sample may be carry-over from other donors' samples. Sequenced input: PBMCs. The CDR3 DNA reads as TGTGCCAGCAGGAGCGGGCTTACTGGGGGGGGAGTAGAGACCCAGTACTTC. Translated: CASRSGLTGGGVETQYF.